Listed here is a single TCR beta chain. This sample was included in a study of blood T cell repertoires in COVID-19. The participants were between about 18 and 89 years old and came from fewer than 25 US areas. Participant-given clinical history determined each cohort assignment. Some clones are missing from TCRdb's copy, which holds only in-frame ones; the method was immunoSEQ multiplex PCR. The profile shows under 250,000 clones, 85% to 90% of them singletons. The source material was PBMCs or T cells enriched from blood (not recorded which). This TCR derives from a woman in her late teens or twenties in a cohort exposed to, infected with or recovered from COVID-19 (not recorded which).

This chain's CDR3 is CATSIPIGGPAGELFF. The CDR3 DNA is TGTGCCACCAGCATTCCTATCGGGGGGCCGGCCGGGGAGCTGTTTTTT. This chain uses TRBV15 with TRBJ2-2, with a possible D match to TRBD2 (7 bases). The CDR3 is made up of 16 amino acids. V lost 4 bases and J lost 6, with 18 bases in between. The germline gives CDR1 LNHNV, CDR2 YYDKDF (reference sequence).